The subject of this entry is one T cell receptor beta chain. The data were taken from a study of cytomegalovirus exposure and HLA in healthy donors. Trimming cost V 8 bases and J 6 bases; bases outside gene matches: 11. CDR1 SEHNR and CDR2 FQNEAQ come from the germline V gene (reference sequence). The CDR3 loop spans 15 amino acids. The primer mix had 60 Vbeta and 13 Jbeta primers. Profiled with immunoSEQ multiplex PCR; TCRdb holds only in-frame clones, not every one. The sample lists about 200,000 clones, 82% seen once, with roughly 2.5% in the top ten. The specimen sequenced was PBMCs. The chain combines TRBV7-9 with TRBJ2-1; 9 bases map to TRBD2. This TCR derives from a woman aged 40 to 55 in good health and CMV-seronegative. The CDR3 reads CASDKTSGHGNEQFF. Here the CDR3 DNA reads TGTGCCAGCGACAAGACTAGCGGTCATGGCAATGAGCAGTTCTTC.